Following are 22 T cell receptor beta chains from one sample sequenced in a study of blood T cells in healthy people across ages. PCR was performed a second time for about 7 to 12 cycles using a sample-barcoded 5' primer and a J-beta primer mix. TCRdb passed the 5' RACE reads through MiXCR, listing each CDR3 protein once. The sample has some 640,000 distinct CDR3 sequences; around 45% are singletons. The sample taken for sequencing was blood. The receptors were gathered from a woman aged 55 to 70 in good health.

There are many counts of this clonotype. This chain joins TRBV27 and TRBJ2-1; D might be TRBD1 or TRBD2, each matching 5 bases. The CDR3 length is 13 residues. In germline, CDR1 is MNHEY, CDR2 SMNVEV (reference sequence). V lost 2 bases and J lost 9, with 11 bases in between. For the CDR3, the DNA is TGTGCCAGCAGTTTAGGACTTGGGGGTGAGCAGTTCTTC. Translating gives CASSLGLGGEQFF.

This clonotype was detected many times. This chain joins TRBV12-3 or TRBV12-4 and TRBJ1-1, with D unresolved. The CDR3 has 13 residues. V lost 6 bases and J 1 base, leaving 9 bases between the germline ends. The CDR3 sequence: CASSVGPNTEAFF. In DNA form, the CDR3 reads TGTGCCAGCAGCGTCGGACCGAACACTGAAGCTTTCTTT.

This clonotype was detected a few times. The chain couples TRBV2 to TRBJ1-2; weak D call: TRBD1 (6 bases). CDR1 is SNHLY, CDR2 FYNNEI, per germline. The CDR3 covers 13 residues. Deletions cut 3 bases from V and 7 bases from J, with 12 bases between. For the CDR3, the DNA is TGTGCCAGCAGTGAGGAGGGGGGCGGTGGCTACACCTTC. This gives the protein CASSEEGGGGYTF.

This clonotype has only a few counts. The genes are TRBV5-1 and TRBJ2-7; TRBD1 might be the D (6 bases). Per the germline V gene, CDR1 is SGHRS and CDR2 is YFSETQ. V was shortened by 3 bases and J by 0 bases, with 13 bases between the two germline ends. CDR3 length equals 15 residues. The CDR3 loop is CASSSGQTYSYEQYF. The CDR3 DNA reads as TGCGCCAGCAGCTCCGGACAGACGTACTCCTACGAGCAGTACTTC.

This clonotype was recorded a few times. V is TRBV18 and J is TRBJ2-7; D ambiguous. The CDR3 covers 11 residues. Germline assignment: CDR1 KGHSH and CDR2 LQKENI. V was shortened by 3 bases and J by 3 bases, with 3 bases between the two germline ends. CDR3 in amino acids: CASSPFYEQYF. The DNA of the CDR3 is TGTGCCAGCTCACCTTTCTACGAGCAGTACTTC.

The CDR3 region has the DNA TGTGCCAGCAGCGTAGAGCTCAACTATGGCTACACCTTC. It codes for CASSVELNYGYTF. The rearrangement joins TRBV7-2 to TRBJ1-2; no firm D call. Germline CDR1 SGHTA, CDR2 FQGNSA. Trimming shortened V by 5 bases and J by 2 bases, and 9 bases separated the two germline ends. This CDR3 contains 13 residues. Full variable domain (outside the CDR3, taken from reference TRBV7-2 and TRBJ1-2): GAGVSQSPSNKVTEKGKDVELRCDPISGHTALYWYRQSLGQGLEFLIYFQGNSAPDKSGLPSDRFSAERTGGSVSTLTIQRTQQEDSAVYLCASSVELNYGYTFGSGTRLTVV.

This clonotype was recorded at least ten times. V is TRBV4-3 and J is TRBJ2-7; TRBD2 aligns across 12 bases. The CDR3 is made up of 15 amino acids. The V and J ends lost 2 bases and 4 bases, in that order; junction bases with no gene match: 3. From germline, CDR1 is LGHNA and CDR2 YSLEER. CDR3 bases: TGCGCCAGCAGCCAAACTACTAGCGGGAGGTACGAGCAGTACTTC. It specifies CASSQTTSGRYEQYF.

The chain joins TRBV7-2 to TRBJ2-7, with 8 positions matching TRBD2. The germline gives CDR1 SGHTA, CDR2 FQGNSA. This CDR3 contains 15 residues. The trim removed 4 bases at V and 1 base at J, leaving 6 bases unmatched. The CDR3 loop reads CASSSDPSGSYEQYF. The CDR3 DNA follows: TGTGCCAGCAGCTCGGATCCTAGCGGGTCCTACGAGCAGTACTTC.

V and J are TRBV5-4 and TRBJ2-5; maybe TRBD2 (5 bases). The germline V gene has CDR1 SGHNT and CDR2 YYREEE (reference sequence). Trimming left V 3 bases short and J 1 base short, with 7 bases between. The CDR3 has 13 amino acids. The CDR3 reads CASSSEGQETQYF. The CDR3 nucleotides read TGTGCCAGCAGCTCCGAGGGCCAAGAGACCCAGTACTTC.

This clonotype was seen at least ten times. This sequence joins TRBV20-1 and TRBJ2-4; D is undetermined. Germline V gives CDR1 DFQATT, CDR2 SNEGSKA (reference sequence). CDR3 length: 13 residues. Trimming took 4 bases from V and 4 from J, leaving 11 bases between them. DNA of the CDR3: TGCAGTGCTAAAATCTACACGAAAAACATTCAGTACTTC. As protein: CSAKIYTKNIQYF.

The J gene is TRBJ2-3, the V gene TRBV24-1, with 10 bases matching TRBD2. CDR3 length: 19 amino acids. Losses at the gene ends were 3 bases for V and 0 bases for J; bases not matched to a gene: 11. Germline assignment: CDR1 KGHDR and CDR2 SFDVKD. The CDR3 here is CATSDPLAGVATSTDTQYF. DNA for the CDR3: TGTGCCACCAGTGATCCGCTAGCGGGAGTAGCAACTAGCACAGATACGCAGTATTTT.

V usage is TRBV6-7 and J usage is TRBJ1-5; D ambiguous. TRBV6-7 is recorded as an ORF, its role being uncertain. V dropped 11 bases and J dropped 1 base, with 9 bases sitting between them. The CDR3 extends over 12 amino acids. This chain's CDR3 is CAPSDSNQPQHF. DNA for the CDR3: TGTGCCCCCTCGGACAGCAATCAGCCCCAGCATTTT.

The rearrangement uses TRBV20-1 and TRBJ1-5; no reliable D call. Trimming removed 3 bases at V and 6 bases at J, with 21 bases between. The CDR3 is 16 residues long. Germline lookup yields CDR1 DFQATT and CDR2 SNEGSKA (reference sequence). The CDR3 spells CSARNSAGPLGQPQHF. CDR3 nucleotides: TGCAGTGCTAGGAACAGTGCCGGCCCGCTGGGTCAGCCCCAGCATTTT.

The V gene is TRBV28, the J gene TRBJ2-1; 7 bases agree with TRBD1. The CDR3 covers 13 residues. Germline loops: CDR1 MDHEN, CDR2 SYDVKM. Losses at the gene ends were 8 bases for V and 13 bases for J; bases not matched to a gene: 14. The CDR3 DNA follows: TGTGCCAGCGGCCGAGGGGGCTGGGAGACCCAGTTCTTC. This gives the protein CASGRGGWETQFF.

The chain has TRBV28 and TRBJ2-5, with 8 bases lining up with TRBD1. The CDR3 runs 15 residues. V lost 6 bases and J lost 5; bases outside the gene matches: 11. Germline CDR1 reads MDHEN; CDR2 reads SYDVKM. The CDR3 region has the DNA TGTGCCAGCAGCCTACCTAGACAGGGGCGGGAGACCCAGTACTTC. It translates to CASSLPRQGRETQYF. Together with reference TRBV28 and TRBJ2-5, the CDR3 gives the full variable domain: DVKVTQSSRYLVKRTGEKVFLECVQDMDHENMFWYRQDPGLGLRLIYFSYDVKMKEKGDIPEGYSVSREKKERFSLILESASTNQTSMYLCASSLPRQGRETQYFGPGTRLLVL.

The chain recombines TRBV7-9 with TRBJ2-5; 12 bases fit TRBD2. This CDR3 region has 15 residues. From germline, CDR1 is SEHNR and CDR2 FQNEAQ (reference sequence). Trimming at V came to 5 bases and at J to 11 bases, leaving 12 bases not matched to a gene. The CDR3 sequence: CASSRGTSGHKEQYF. The CDR3 DNA reads as TGTGCCAGCAGCCGAGGGACTAGCGGGCATAAGGAGCAGTACTTC.

This clonotype was found a few times. The chain recombines TRBV7-2 with TRBJ2-7; 9 bases are a match to TRBD1. The germline CDR1 and CDR2 sequences are SGHTA and FQGNSA. The CDR3 spans 14 residues. Losses at the gene ends were 4 bases for V and 7 bases for J; bases not matched to a gene: 8. CDR3 in DNA: TGTGCCAGCAGCTCCCGGGACAGGGTATGGGAGCAGTACTTC. Amino acids: CASSSRDRVWEQYF.

The table lists this clonotype with many counts. V and J are TRBV9 and TRBJ1-6; D unclear. Germline V gene data show CDR1 as SGDLS and CDR2 as YYNGEE. V gave up 4 bases and J gave up 9 bases, with 20 bases separating them. CDR3 size: 16 residues. In DNA form, the CDR3 reads TGTGCCAGCAGCTCCCCGTCCGGGATAGAGGGTTCACCCCTCCACTTT. Amino acid sequence: CASSSPSGIEGSPLHF.

V is TRBV20-1 and J is TRBJ2-1; D gene uncertain. The CDR3 length is 14 residues. V lost 2 bases and J 0 bases, leaving 8 bases between the germline ends. CDR1 is DFQATT, CDR2 SNEGSKA, per germline (reference sequence). The CDR3 DNA reads as TGCAGTGCTAGAAGCGTCAGCTCCTACAATGAGCAGTTCTTC. Its protein is CSARSVSSYNEQFF.

This rearrangement joins TRBV10-3 to TRBJ2-7; 10 positions agree with TRBD2. The last part of the DNA fits TRBJ2-5 better; the J call may be wrong. Germline V gene data show CDR1 as ENHRY and CDR2 as SYGVKD. The CDR3 loop spans 16 amino acids. In DNA form, the CDR3 reads TGTGCCATCAGTGAGTCTCTAGCGGGAGTGAAAGAGACCCAGTACTTC. This translates into CAISESLAGVKETQYF.

This clonotype has a count of ten or more. V gene TRBV20-1 combines with J gene TRBJ2-3; D is ambiguous. Germline CDR1 DFQATT, CDR2 SNEGSKA (reference sequence). The germline V and J ends were trimmed by 6 bases and 6 bases, with 19 bases remaining between them. The CDR3 totals 14 residues. CDR3 nucleotide sequence: TGCAGTGCCGAAACTCAAGCCCGCCCCGATACGCAGTATTTT. It encodes CSAETQARPDTQYF.

The gene calls are TRBV28 and TRBJ2-3, with 12 positions matching TRBD2. The CDR3 consists of 15 residues. The J segment lost 14 bases and the V segment lost 6 bases, leaving 15 bases of the junction unmatched. From germline, CDR1 is MDHEN and CDR2 SYDVKM. The CDR3 reads CASSPPSRLAGAWYF. CDR3 bases: TGTGCCAGCAGCCCGCCCTCGAGACTAGCGGGAGCATGGTATTTT.